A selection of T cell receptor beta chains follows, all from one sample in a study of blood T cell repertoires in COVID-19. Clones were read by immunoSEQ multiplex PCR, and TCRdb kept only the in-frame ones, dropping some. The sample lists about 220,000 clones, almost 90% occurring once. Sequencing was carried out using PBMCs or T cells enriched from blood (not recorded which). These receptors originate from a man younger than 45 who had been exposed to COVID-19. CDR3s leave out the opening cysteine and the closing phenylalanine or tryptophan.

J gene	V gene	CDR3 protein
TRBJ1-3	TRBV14	ASSRIGTAGNTIY
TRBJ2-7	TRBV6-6	ASSYGQGGYEQY
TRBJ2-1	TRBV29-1	SVASAGEQF
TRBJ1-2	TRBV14	ASSLAGQGFRSYT
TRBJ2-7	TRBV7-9	ASSDGDRTGGAYEQY
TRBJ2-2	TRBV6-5	ASSYSTNSHRELF
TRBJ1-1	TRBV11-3	ASSLHHSTEAF
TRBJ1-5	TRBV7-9	ASSLAGEDQPQH
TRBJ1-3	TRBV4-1	ASSQVPARVQVGGNTIY
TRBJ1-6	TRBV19	ASSIFLRGSSYNSPLH
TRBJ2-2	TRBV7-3	ASSSRPGTGTGELF
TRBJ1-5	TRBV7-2	ASSGWAGLNQPQH
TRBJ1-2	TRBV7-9	ASSLGGGPWYGYT
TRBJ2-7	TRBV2	ASSPGFSYEQY
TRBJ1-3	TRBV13	ASRSSPREGGNTIY
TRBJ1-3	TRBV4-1	ASSQVSYSSGNTIY
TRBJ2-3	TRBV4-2	ASSQELAGRTDTQY